Reported below is one TCR beta chain. These data are taken from a study of blood T cells in healthy people across ages. Combining a sample-barcoded 5' primer with a J-beta primer mix, a second PCR ran for roughly 7 to 12 cycles. TCRdb re-analysed the 5' RACE reads in MiXCR, keeping a single row per CDR3 protein. This sample yields approximately 800,000 distinct CDR3 sequences, of which about 53% are seen a single time; about 42% belongs to the top ten. The germline V gene encodes CDR1 SGHNT and CDR2 YYREEE (reference sequence). The CDR3 extends over 16 amino acids. Donors gave roughly 10 milliliters of peripheral blood apiece.

The V gene is TRBV5-4, the J gene TRBJ2-7, with 10 bases that match TRBD2. The J call may be faulty, since TRBJ2-5 better matches the DNA end. The specimen sequenced was blood. The receptor comes from a man older than 75 in good health. This CDR3 reads CASSPGLAEAQETQYF. The CDR3, as DNA: TGTGCCAGCAGCCCAGGACTAGCGGAGGCCCAAGAGACCCAGTACTTC.